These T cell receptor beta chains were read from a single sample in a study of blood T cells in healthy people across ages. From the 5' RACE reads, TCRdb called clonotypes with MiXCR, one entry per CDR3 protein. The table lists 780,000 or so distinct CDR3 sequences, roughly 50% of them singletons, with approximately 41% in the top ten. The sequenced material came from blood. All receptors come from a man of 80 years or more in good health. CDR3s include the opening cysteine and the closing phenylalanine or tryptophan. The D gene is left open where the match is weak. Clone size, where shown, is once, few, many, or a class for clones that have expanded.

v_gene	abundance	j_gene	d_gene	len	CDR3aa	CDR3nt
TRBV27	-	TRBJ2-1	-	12	CASWRSYNEQFF	TGTGCCAGCTGGCGGTCCTACAATGAGCAGTTCTTC
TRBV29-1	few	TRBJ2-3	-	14	CNNLRDSTHRYAYF	TGCAACAACCTACGAGACAGTACCCACAGATACGCGTATTTT
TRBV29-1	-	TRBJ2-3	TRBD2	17	CSGNPGLVGTSTDTQYF	TGCAGCGGGAACCCGGGACTAGTGGGTACTAGCACAGATACGCAGTATTTT
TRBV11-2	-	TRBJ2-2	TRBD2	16	CASSWTSGRGTGELFF	TGTGCCAGCAGCTGGACTAGCGGGAGAGGTACCGGGGAGCTGTTTTTT
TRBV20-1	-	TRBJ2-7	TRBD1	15	CSASGPTGVSYEQYF	TGCAGTGCTAGTGGGCCGACAGGGGTATCCTACGAGCAGTACTTC
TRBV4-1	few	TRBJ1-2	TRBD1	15	CASSQTPGQGYGYTF	TGCGCCAGCAGCCAAACTCCGGGACAGGGCTATGGCTACACCTTC
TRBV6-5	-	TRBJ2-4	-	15	CASSFSGLAKNIQYF	TGTGCCAGCAGCTTTAGCGGATTAGCCAAAAACATTCAGTACTTC
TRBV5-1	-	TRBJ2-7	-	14	CASSPVGGSYEQYF	TGCGCCAGCAGCCCAGTCGGCGGGTCCTACGAGCAGTACTTC
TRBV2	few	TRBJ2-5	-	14	CASIPGRLQETQYF	TGTGCCAGCATCCCGGGACGACTACAAGAGACCCAGTACTTC
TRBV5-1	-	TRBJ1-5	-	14	CASSLGFENQPQHF	TGCGCCAGCAGCTTGGGCTTTGAGAATCAGCCCCAGCATTTT
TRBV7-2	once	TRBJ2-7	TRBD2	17	CASSFRVRAGEGYEQYF	TGTGCCAGCAGCTTCAGGGTACGGGCGGGAGAGGGGTACGAGCAGTACTTC
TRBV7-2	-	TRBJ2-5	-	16	CASSSWDGKEQETQYF	TGTGCCAGCAGTTCTTGGGACGGGAAAGAGCAAGAGACCCAGTACTTC
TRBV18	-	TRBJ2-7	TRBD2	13	CASAGLAGYEQYF	TGTGCCAGCGCCGGACTAGCGGGCTACGAGCAGTACTTC
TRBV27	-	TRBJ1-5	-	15	CASSFSRAHNQPQHF	TGTGCCAGCAGTTTCTCACGGGCCCATAATCAGCCCCAGCATTTT
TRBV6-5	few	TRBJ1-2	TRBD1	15	CASSGPRTGTNGYTF	TGTGCCAGCAGTGGTCCGAGGACAGGGACTAATGGCTACACCTTC
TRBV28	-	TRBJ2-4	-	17	CASSPWGDSRAKNIQYF	TGTGCCAGCAGCCCCTGGGGGGACAGCCGAGCCAAAAACATTCAGTACTTC
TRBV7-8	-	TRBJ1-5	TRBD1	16	CASSLEGQGIRQPQHF	TGTGCCAGCAGCTTAGAGGGACAGGGGATTCGACAGCCCCAGCATTTT
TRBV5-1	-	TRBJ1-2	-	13	CASSLTLNYGYTF	TGCGCCAGCAGCTTGACACTGAACTATGGCTACACCTTC
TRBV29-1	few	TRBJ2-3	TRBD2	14	CSVVPGGAGDTQYF	TGCAGCGTTGTCCCGGGGGGGGCGGGAGATACGCAGTATTTT
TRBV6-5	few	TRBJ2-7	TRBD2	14	CASSPPGLPREQYF	TGTGCCAGCAGTCCGCCGGGACTACCTCGAGAGCAGTACTTC
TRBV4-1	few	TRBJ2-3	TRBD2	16	CASSQVSLAATDTQYF	TGCGCCAGCAGCCAAGTATCCCTAGCGGCCACAGATACGCAGTATTTT
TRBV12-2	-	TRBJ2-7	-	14	CASRLGAEAYEQYF	TGTGCAAGTCGCTTGGGGGCGGAGGCCTACGAGCAGTACTTC
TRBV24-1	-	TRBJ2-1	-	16	CATSDLSVAGTNEQFF	TGTGCCACCAGTGATTTGAGTGTTGCAGGGACGAATGAGCAGTTCTTC
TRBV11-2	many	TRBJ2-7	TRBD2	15	CASSLGSGSGYEQYF	TGCGCCAGCAGCTTGGGTAGCGGGAGTGGCTACGAGCAGTACTTC